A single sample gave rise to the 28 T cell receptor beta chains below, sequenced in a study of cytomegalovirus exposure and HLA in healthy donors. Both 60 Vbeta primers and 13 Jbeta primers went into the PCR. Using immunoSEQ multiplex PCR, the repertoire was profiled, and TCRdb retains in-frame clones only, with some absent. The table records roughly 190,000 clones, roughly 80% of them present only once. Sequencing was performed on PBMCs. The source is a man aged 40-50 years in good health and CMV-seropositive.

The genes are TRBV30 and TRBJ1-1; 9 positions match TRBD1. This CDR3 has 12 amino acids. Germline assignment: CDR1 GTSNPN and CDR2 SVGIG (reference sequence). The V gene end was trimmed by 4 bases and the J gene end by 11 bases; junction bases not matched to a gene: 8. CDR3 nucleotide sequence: TGTGCCTGGACCGCCGGGACAGGGATCGCTTTCTTT. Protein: CAWTAGTGIAFF.

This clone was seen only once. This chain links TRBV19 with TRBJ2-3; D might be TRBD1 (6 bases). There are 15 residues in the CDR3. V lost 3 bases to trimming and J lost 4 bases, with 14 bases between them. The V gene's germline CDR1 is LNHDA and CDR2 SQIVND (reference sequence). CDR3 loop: CASSIDSRGADTQYF. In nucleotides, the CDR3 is TGTGCCAGTAGTATTGATAGCAGGGGCGCAGATACGCAGTATTTT. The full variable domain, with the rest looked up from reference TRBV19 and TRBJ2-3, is DGGITQSPKYLFRKEGQNVTLSCEQNLNHDAMYWYRQDPGQGLRLIYYSQIVNDFQKGDIAEGYSVSREKKESFPLTVTSAQKNPTAFYLCASSIDSRGADTQYFGPGTRLTVL.

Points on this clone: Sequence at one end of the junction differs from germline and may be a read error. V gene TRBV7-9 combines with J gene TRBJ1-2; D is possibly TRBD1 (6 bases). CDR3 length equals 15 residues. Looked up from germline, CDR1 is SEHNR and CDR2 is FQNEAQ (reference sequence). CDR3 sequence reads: CASSLLAQGNYDYTF. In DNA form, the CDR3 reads TGTGCCAGCAGCTTGTTAGCCCAGGGGAACTATGACTACACCTTC.

CDR3 DNA: TGTGCCAGCAGCCAATTAGGGGCTAGCGAGAAAAAAGAGACCCAGTACTTC. Encoded protein: CASSQLGASEKKETQYF. The rearrangement joins TRBV14 to TRBJ2-5, with a tentative D call TRBD2 (6 bases). CDR1 is SGHDN, CDR2 FVKESK, per germline. This CDR3 contains 17 residues. Trimming shortened V by 2 bases and J by 3 bases, and 19 bases separated the two germline ends.

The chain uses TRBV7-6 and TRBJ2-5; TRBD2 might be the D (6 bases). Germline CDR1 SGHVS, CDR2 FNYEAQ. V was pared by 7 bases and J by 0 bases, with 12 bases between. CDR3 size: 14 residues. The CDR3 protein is CASTEGTNQETQYF. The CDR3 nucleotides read TGTGCCAGCACGGAGGGGACCAACCAAGAGACCCAGTACTTC.

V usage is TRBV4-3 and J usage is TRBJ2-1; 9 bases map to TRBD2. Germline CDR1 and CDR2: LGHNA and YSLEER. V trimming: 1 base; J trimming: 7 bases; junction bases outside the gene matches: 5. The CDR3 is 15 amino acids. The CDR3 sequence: CASSQATSGLNEQFF. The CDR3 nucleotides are TGCGCCAGCAGCCAAGCGACTAGCGGACTGAATGAGCAGTTCTTC.

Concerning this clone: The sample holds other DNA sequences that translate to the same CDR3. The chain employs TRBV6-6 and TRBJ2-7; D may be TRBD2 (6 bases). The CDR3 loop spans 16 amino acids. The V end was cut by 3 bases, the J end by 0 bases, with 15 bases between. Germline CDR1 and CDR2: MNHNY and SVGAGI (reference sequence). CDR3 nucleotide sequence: TGTGCCAGCAGTTATTCTGGGGGGACGAGCTCCTACGAGCAGTACTTC. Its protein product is CASSYSGGTSSYEQYF.

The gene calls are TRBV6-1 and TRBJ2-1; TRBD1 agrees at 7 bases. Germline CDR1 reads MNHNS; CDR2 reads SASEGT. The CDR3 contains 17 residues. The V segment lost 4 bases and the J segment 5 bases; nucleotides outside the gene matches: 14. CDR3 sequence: CASSGLMRTGQNNEQFF. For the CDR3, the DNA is TGTGCCAGCAGTGGTCTTATGAGGACAGGACAAAACAATGAGCAGTTCTTC.

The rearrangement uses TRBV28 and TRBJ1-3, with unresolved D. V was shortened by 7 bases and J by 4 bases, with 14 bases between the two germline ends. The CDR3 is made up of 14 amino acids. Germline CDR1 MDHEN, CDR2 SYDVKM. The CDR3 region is CASKSGGSGNTIYF. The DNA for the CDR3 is TGTGCCAGCAAGTCAGGAGGGTCAGGAAACACCATATATTTT. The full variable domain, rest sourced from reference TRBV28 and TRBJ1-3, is DVKVTQSSRYLVKRTGEKVFLECVQDMDHENMFWYRQDPGLGLRLIYFSYDVKMKEKGDIPEGYSVSREKKERFSLILESASTNQTSMYLCASKSGGSGNTIYFGEGSWLTVV.

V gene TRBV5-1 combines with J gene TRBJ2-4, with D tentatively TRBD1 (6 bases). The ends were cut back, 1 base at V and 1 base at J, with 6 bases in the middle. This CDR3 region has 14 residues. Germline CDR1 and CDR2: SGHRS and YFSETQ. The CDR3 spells CASSLTGAKNIQYF. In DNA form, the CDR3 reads TGCGCCAGCAGCTTGACAGGGGCCAAAAACATTCAGTACTTC.

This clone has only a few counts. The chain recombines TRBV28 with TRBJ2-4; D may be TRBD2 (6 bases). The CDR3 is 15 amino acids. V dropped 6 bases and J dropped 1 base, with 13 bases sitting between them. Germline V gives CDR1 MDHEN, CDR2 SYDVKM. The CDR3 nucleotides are TGTGCCAGCAGCCAAGAGGAGGGGGCCAAAAACATTCAGTACTTC. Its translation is CASSQEEGAKNIQYF.

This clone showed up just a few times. The CDR3 sequence: CASSVTGTLDAEAFF. CDR3 nucleotides: TGTGCCAGCAGTGTAACCGGGACTTTGGACGCTGAAGCTTTCTTT. The rearrangement links TRBV6-1 to TRBJ1-1; a possible D gene is TRBD1 (5 bases). V was shortened by 4 bases and J by 6 bases, with 18 bases between the two germline ends. This CDR3 is built from 15 residues. Germline CDR1 and CDR2: MNHNS and SASEGT.

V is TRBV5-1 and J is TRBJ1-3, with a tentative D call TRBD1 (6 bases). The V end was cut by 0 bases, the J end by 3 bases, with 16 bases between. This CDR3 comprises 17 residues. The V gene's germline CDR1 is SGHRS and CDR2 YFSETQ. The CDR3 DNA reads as TGCGCCAGCAGCTTGGATGGGGGCACAGGCCTTGGAAACACCATATATTTT. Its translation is CASSLDGGTGLGNTIYF.

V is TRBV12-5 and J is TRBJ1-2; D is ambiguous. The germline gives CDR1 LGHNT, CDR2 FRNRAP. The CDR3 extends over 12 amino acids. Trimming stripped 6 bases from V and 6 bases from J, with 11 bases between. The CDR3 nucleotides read TGTGCTAGTGGGGCTTCCTCAAATGGCTACACCTTC. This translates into CASGASSNGYTF.

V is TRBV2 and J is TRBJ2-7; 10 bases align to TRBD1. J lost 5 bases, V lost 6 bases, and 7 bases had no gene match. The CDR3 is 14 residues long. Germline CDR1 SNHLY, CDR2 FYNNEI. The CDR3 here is CASSLDRGNDEQYF. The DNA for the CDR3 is TGTGCCAGCAGCCTGGACAGGGGGAACGACGAGCAGTACTTC. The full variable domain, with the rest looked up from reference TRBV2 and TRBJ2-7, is EPEVTQTPSHQVTQMGQEVILRCVPISNHLYFYWYRQILGQKVEFLVSFYNNEISEKSEIFDDQFSVERPDGSNFTLKIRSTKLEDSAMYFCASSLDRGNDEQYFGPGTRLTVT.

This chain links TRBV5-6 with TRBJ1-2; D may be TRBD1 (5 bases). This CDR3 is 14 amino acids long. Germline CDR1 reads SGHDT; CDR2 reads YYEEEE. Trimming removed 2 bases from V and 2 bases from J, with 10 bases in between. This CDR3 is CASSFPGKNYGYTF. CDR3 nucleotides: TGTGCCAGCAGCTTCCCAGGGAAGAACTATGGCTACACCTTC.

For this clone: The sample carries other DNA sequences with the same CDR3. CDR3 residues: CASSYAGNTEAFF. Written as DNA, the CDR3 is TGTGCCAGCAGTTACGCGGGGAACACTGAAGCTTTCTTT. The chain links TRBV6-5 to TRBJ1-1, with no clear D. The V end was cut by 2 bases, the J end by 1 base, with 5 bases between. CDR1 and CDR2 (germline): MNHEY, SVGAGI. The CDR3 length is 13 residues.

CDR3 amino acids: CASRKQGSSGYTF. The CDR3 DNA follows: TGTGCCAGCAGAAAACAGGGTTCGTCCGGCTACACCTTC. The chain carries TRBV7-2 and TRBJ1-2; perhaps TRBD1 as D (6 bases). The V gene's germline CDR1 is SGHTA and CDR2 FQGNSA. Trimming took 6 bases from V and 8 from J, leaving 16 bases between them. The CDR3 is 13 amino acids.

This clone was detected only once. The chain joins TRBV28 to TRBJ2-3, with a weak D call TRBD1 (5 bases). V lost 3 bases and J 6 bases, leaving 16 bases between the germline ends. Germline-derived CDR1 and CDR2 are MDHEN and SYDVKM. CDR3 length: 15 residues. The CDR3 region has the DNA TGTGCCAGCAGTTTTCCGCAGGGTATACAGGATACGCAGTATTTT. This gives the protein CASSFPQGIQDTQYF.

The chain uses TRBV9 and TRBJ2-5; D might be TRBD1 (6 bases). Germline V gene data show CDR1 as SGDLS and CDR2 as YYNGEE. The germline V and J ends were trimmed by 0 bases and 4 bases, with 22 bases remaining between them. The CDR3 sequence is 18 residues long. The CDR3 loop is CASSVASPTSLGGETQYF. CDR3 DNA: TGTGCCAGCAGCGTAGCTAGTCCCACCTCCCTAGGGGGAGAGACCCAGTACTTC.

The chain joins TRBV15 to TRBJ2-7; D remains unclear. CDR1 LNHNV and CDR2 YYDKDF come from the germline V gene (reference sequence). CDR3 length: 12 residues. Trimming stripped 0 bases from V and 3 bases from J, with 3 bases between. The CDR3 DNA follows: TGTGCCACCAGCAGAGAATACTACGAGCAGTACTTC. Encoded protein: CATSREYYEQYF.

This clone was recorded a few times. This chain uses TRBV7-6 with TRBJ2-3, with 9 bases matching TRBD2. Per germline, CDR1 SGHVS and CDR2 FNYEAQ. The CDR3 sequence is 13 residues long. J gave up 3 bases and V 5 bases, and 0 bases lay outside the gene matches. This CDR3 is CASSGLATDTQYF. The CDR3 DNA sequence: TGTGCCAGCAGCGGACTAGCGACAGATACGCAGTATTTT. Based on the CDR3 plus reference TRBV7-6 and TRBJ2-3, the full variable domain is GAGVSQSPRYKVTKRGQDVALRCDPISGHVSLYWYRQALGQGPEFLTYFNYEAQQDKSGLPNDRFSAERPEGSISTLTIQRTEQRDSAMYRCASSGLATDTQYFGPGTRLTVL.

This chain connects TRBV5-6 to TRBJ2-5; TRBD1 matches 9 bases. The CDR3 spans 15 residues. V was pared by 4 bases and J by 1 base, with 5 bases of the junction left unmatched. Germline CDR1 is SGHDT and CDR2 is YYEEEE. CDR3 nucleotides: TGTGCCAGCAGCCAGGGACAGGGATTCCAAGAGACCCAGTACTTC. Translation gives CASSQGQGFQETQYF.

The CDR3 coding sequence is TGTGCCAGCAGCGACCGGGACAGATTGAACACTGAAGCTTTCTTT. Translation gives CASSDRDRLNTEAFF. The genes are TRBV9 and TRBJ1-1, with 7 bases lining up with TRBD1. V gave up 3 bases and J gave up 0 bases; unmatched junction bases: 5. This CDR3 is built from 15 residues. The germline V gene encodes CDR1 SGDLS and CDR2 YYNGEE. The whole variable domain, remainder taken from reference TRBV9 and TRBJ1-1, is DSGVTQTPKHLITATGQRVTLRCSPRSGDLSVYWYQQSLDQGLQFLIQYYNGEERAKGNILERFSAQQFPDLHSELNLSSLELGDSALYFCASSDRDRLNTEAFFGQGTRLTVV.

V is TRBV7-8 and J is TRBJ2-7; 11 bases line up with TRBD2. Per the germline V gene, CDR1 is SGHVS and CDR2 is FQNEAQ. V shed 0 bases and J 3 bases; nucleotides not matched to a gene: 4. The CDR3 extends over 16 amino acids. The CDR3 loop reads CASSLASSGGHYEQYF. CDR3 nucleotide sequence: TGTGCCAGCAGCTTAGCCTCTAGCGGGGGGCACTACGAGCAGTACTTC.

CDR3 nucleotides: TGTGCCAGCAGCTTAGGGGCAGGGGTCGGGGAGCTGTTTTTT. Translated: CASSLGAGVGELFF. The rearrangement links TRBV7-6 to TRBJ2-2, with TRBD1 as a possible D gene (6 bases). V lost 1 base, J lost 7 bases, and 10 bases lay in between. The germline gives CDR1 SGHVS, CDR2 FNYEAQ. This CDR3 region has 14 residues.

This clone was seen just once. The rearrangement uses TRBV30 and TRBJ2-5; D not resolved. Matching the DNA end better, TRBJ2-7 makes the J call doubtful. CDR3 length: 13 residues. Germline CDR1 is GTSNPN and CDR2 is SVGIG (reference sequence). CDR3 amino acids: CAWSHDLSYEQYF. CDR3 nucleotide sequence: TGTGCCTGGAGTCACGATCTGTCCTACGAGCAGTACTTC.

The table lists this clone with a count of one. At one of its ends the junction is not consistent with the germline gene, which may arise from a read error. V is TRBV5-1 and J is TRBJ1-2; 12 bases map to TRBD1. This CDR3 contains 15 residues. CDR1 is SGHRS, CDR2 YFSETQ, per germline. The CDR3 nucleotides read TGCGCCGGCAGCTCCGGGACAGGGGGCGGCTATGGCTACACCTTC. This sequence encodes CAGSSGTGGGYGYTF. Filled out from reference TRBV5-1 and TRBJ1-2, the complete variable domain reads KAGVTQTPRYLIKTRGQQVTLSCSPISGHRSVSWYQQTPGQGLQFLFEYFSETQRNKGNFPGRFSGRQFSNSRSEMNVSTLELGDSALYLCAGSSGTGGGYGYTFGSGTRLTVV.